Below, one T cell receptor beta chain is given with its context. These data originate in a study of blood T cell repertoires in COVID-19. V gave up 5 bases and J gave up 9 bases, with 11 bases separating them. The V gene's germline CDR1 is MDHEN and CDR2 SYDVKM. The CDR3 extends over 12 amino acids. Generated by immunoSEQ multiplex PCR, the TCRdb table keeps only in-frame clones and is missing some. The sample consists of 110,000 to 150,000 clones, 75% to 90% of them appearing once. Input material: peripheral blood. This sequence originates from a man aged 55 to 70 with active or convalescent COVID-19. The V call is TRBV28, the J call TRBJ1-5; maybe TRBD1 (5 bases). CDR3 amino acids: CASSPPQGPQHF. The CDR3 DNA sequence: TGTGCCAGCAGTCCCCCCCAGGGGCCCCAGCATTTT. The complete variable domain, with remaining parts taken from reference TRBV28 and TRBJ1-5, reads DVKVTQSSRYLVKRTGEKVFLECVQDMDHENMFWYRQDPGLGLRLIYFSYDVKMKEKGDIPEGYSVSREKKERFSLILESASTNQTSMYLCASSPPQGPQHFGDGTRLSIL.